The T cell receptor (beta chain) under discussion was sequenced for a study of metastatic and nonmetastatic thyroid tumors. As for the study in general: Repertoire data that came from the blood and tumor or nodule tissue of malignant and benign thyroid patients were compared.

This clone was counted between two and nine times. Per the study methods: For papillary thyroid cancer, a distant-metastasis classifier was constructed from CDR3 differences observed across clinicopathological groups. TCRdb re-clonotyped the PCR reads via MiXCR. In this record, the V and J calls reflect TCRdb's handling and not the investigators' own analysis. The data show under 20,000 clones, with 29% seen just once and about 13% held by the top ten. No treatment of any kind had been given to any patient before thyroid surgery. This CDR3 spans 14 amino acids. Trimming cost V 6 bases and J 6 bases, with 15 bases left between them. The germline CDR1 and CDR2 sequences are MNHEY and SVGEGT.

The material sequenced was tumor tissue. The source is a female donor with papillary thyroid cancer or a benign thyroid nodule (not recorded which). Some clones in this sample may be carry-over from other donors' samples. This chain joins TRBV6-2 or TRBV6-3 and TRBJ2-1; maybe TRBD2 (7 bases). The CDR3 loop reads CASRRGGVPNEQFF. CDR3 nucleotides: TGTGCCAGCAGAAGGGGGGGAGTACCCAATGAGCAGTTCTTC.